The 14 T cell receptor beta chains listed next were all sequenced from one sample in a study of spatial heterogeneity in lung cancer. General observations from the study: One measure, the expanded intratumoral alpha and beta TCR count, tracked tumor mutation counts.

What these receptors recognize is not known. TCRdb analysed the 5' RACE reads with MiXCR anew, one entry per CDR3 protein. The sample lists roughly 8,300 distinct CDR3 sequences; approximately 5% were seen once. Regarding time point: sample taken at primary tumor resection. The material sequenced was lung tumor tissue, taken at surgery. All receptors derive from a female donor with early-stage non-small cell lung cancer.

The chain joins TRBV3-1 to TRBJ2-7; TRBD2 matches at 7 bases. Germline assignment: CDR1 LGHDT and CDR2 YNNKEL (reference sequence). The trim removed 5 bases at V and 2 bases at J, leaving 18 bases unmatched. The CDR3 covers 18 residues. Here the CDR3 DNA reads TGTGCCAGCAGCTCCTCCCCCGGGGGGAGGACTGAAGCCTACGAGCAGTACTTC. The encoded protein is CASSSSPGGRTEAYEQYF.

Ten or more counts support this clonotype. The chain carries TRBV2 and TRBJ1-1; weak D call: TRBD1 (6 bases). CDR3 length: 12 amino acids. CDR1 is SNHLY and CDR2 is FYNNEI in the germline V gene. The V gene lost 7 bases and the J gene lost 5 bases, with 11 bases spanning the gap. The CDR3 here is CASNPGTTEAFF. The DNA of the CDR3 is TGTGCCAGCAATCCCGGGACAACTGAAGCTTTCTTT.

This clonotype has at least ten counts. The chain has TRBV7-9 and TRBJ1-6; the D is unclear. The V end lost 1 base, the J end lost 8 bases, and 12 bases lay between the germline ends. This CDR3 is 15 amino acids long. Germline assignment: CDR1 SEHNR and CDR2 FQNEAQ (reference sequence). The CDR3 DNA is TGTGCCAGCAGCTTAGGTGGCTGGAGGGATTCACCCCTCCACTTT. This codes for CASSLGGWRDSPLHF.

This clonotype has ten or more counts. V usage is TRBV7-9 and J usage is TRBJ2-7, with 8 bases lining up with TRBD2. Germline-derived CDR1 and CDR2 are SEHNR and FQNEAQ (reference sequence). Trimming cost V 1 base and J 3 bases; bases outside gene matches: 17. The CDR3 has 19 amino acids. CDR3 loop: CASSLEGPAGALLVYEQYF. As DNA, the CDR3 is TGTGCCAGCAGCTTAGAAGGGCCAGCGGGGGCTCTACTTGTCTACGAGCAGTACTTC.

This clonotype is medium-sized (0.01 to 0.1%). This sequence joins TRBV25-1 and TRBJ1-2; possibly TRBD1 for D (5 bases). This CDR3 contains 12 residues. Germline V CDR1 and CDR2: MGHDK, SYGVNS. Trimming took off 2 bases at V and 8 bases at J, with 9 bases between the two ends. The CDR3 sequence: CASSEGGSGYTF. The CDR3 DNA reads TGTGCCAGCAGTGAAGGGGGGAGCGGCTACACCTTC.

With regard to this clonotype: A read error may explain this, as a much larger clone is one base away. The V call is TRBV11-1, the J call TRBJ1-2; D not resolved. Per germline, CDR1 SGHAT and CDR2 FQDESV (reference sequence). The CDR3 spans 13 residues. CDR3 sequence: CASSSDTYYSYTF. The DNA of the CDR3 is TGTGCCAGCAGCTCCGACACATACTATAGCTACACCTTC.

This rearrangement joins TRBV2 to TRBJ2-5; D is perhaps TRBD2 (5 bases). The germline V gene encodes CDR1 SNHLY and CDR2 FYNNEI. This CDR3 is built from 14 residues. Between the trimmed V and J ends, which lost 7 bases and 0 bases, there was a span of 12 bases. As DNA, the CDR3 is TGTGCCAGCACGGGTAGGAGGTACCAAGAGACCCAGTACTTC. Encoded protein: CASTGRRYQETQYF.

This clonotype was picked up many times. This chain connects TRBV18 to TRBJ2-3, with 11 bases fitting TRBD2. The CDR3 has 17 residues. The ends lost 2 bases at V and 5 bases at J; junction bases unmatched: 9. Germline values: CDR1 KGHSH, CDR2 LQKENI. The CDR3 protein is CASSPKELAGAGDTQYF. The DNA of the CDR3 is TGTGCCAGCTCACCAAAGGAACTAGCGGGAGCTGGAGATACGCAGTATTTT.

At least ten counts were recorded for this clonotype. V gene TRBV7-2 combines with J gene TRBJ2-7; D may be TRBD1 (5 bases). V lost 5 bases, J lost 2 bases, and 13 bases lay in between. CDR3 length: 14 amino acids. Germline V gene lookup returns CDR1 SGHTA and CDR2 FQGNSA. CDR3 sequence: CASSPPTATYEQYF. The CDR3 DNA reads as TGTGCCAGCAGCCCCCCGACAGCAACCTACGAGCAGTACTTC. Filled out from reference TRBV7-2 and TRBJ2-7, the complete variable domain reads GAGVSQSPSNKVTEKGKDVELRCDPISGHTALYWYRQSLGQGLEFLIYFQGNSAPDKSGLPSDRFSAERTGGSVSTLTIQRTQQEDSAVYLCASSPPTATYEQYFGPGTRLTVT.

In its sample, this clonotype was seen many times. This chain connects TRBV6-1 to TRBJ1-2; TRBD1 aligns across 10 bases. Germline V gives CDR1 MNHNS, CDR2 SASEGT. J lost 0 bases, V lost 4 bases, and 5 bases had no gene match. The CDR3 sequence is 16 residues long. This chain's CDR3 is CASSGQGAPSNYGYTF. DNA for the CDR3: TGTGCCAGCAGTGGACAGGGGGCCCCTTCTAACTATGGCTACACCTTC.

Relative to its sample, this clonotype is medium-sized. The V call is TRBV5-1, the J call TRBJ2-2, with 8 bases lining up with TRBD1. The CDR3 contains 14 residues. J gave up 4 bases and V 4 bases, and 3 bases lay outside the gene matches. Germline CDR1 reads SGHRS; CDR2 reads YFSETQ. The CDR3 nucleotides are TGCGCCAGCAGCCCCGACAGGGGCACCGGGGAGCTGTTTTTT. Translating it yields CASSPDRGTGELFF.

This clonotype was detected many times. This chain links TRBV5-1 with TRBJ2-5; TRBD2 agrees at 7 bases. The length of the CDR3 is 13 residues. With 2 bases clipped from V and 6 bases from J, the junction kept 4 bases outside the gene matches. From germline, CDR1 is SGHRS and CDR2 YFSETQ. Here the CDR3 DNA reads TGCGCCAGCAGCTTCGACAGCGGGAAGACCCAGTACTTC. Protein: CASSFDSGKTQYF.

The CDR3 region is CASSPVYTKNTGELFF. For the CDR3, the DNA is TGTGCCAGCTCACCTGTTTACACGAAGAACACCGGGGAGCTGTTTTTT. The chain links TRBV18 to TRBJ2-2; no definite D call. V lost 3 bases, J lost 1 base, and 12 bases lay in between. The CDR3 has 16 amino acids. Per germline, CDR1 KGHSH and CDR2 LQKENI.

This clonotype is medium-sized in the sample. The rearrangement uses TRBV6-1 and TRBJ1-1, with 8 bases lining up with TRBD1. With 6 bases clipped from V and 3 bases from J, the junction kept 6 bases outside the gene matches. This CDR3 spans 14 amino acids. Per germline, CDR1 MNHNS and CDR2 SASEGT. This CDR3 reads CASRTGERDTEAFF. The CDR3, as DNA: TGTGCCAGCAGGACAGGGGAGCGGGACACTGAAGCTTTCTTT.